This T cell receptor beta chain was recorded in a study of cytomegalovirus exposure and HLA in healthy donors. V gave up 11 bases and J gave up 3 bases; unmatched junction bases: 12. The germline gives CDR1 SEHNR, CDR2 FQNEAQ (reference sequence). This CDR3 has 15 residues. Use of 60 Vbeta and 13 Jbeta primers characterized the PCR. The repertoire was sequenced with immunoSEQ multiplex PCR; TCRdb's copy has only in-frame clones and lacks some. The data contain 50,000 or so clones, approximately 70% of them seen just once; the ten biggest clones take up about 9.7%. Material for sequencing was PBMCs. The clonotype comes from a woman aged 50 to 65 in good health and CMV-seronegative. J is TRBJ2-2 and V is TRBV7-9; 7 bases are shared with TRBD1. CDR3 protein: CAPGVGGWDTGELFF. CDR3 coding DNA: TGTGCCCCCGGGGTAGGGGGCTGGGACACCGGGGAGCTGTTTTTT. Filled out from reference TRBV7-9 and TRBJ2-2, the complete variable domain reads DTGVSQNPRHKITKRGQNVTFRCDPISEHNRLYWYRQTLGQGPEFLTYFQNEAQLEKSRLLSDRFSAERPKGSFSTLEIQRTEQGDSAMYLCAPGVGGWDTGELFFGEGSRLTVL.